A selection of T cell receptor beta chains follows, all from one sample in a study of lymphopenia after photon versus proton radiotherapy. Only in-frame clones appear in the TCRdb table, and some are missing; sequencing was by immunoSEQ multiplex PCR. The data show about 60,000 clones, 70% to 85% seen once. The sample was peripheral blood, taken from a patient treated with proton-based radiotherapy. All receptors come from a man in his sixties with pancreatic cancer. Each CDR3 is given with its conserved first and last residue. A D gene is named only where the DNA matches it firmly. Clone size is stated in some rows and not others, as once, few, many or a class when expanded.

j_call,d_call,v_call,clone_size,cdr3_nt,cdr3_aa
TRBJ1-1,.,TRBV28,.,TGTGCCAGCAGTTTATGGGGCGGGAGGACTGAAGCTTTCTTT,CASSLWGGRTEAFF
TRBJ1-1,.,TRBV11-2,.,TGTGCCAGCAGCTCGAGACGGGAAGAAGCTTTCTTT,CASSSRREEAFF
TRBJ2-7,.,TRBV29-1,.,TGCAGCGTTGGGCAGGTCAACGAGCAGTACTTC,CSVGQVNEQYF
TRBJ2-3,TRBD2,TRBV4-1,.,TGCGCCAGCAGCCAAGAGTTTTACGGGACTAGCGGGAGTCGGGATACGCAGTATTTT,CASSQEFYGTSGSRDTQYF
TRBJ2-1,TRBD1,TRBV18,.,TGTGCCAGCTCACCCGCCCCGGACAGGGGGCCAGCGATCTACAATGAGCAGTTCTTC,CASSPAPDRGPAIYNEQFF
TRBJ2-2,TRBD2,TRBV7-7,.,TGTGCTAGCACCATAGGGAGTAGCGGGAGCACCGGGGAGCTGTTTTTT,CASTIGSSGSTGELFF
TRBJ2-1,TRBD2,TRBV7-8,.,TGTGCCAGCAGCTTAGGGAGGACTAGATCCTACAATGAGCAGTTCTTC,CASSLGRTRSYNEQFF
TRBJ2-4,.,TRBV19,few,TGTGCCAGTACCTCCGGGACGTCAGTTGCCAAAAACATTCAGTACTTC,CASTSGTSVAKNIQYF
TRBJ2-3,.,TRBV2,.,TGTGCCAGCACCGAATGGACCAGCCCTAGCACAGATACGCAGTATTTT,CASTEWTSPSTDTQYF
TRBJ2-3,.,TRBV4-1,.,TGCGCCAGCAGCCAAGTGGCTCGCAGCCGGCTTGGAACAGATACGCAGTATTTT,CASSQVARSRLGTDTQYF
TRBJ1-3,TRBD1,TRBV6-6,.,TGTGCCAGCAGTCCCTCTGACAGGGCCTCTGGAAACACCATATATTTT,CASSPSDRASGNTIYF
TRBJ2-3,TRBD2,TRBV7-9,.,TGTGCCAGCAGCTTAGGCCTAGCGGGAACCACAGATACGCAGTATTTT,CASSLGLAGTTDTQYF
TRBJ2-1,TRBD2,TRBV10-3,.,TGTGCCATCAGTGATCTAGCGGGGAACAATGAGCAGTTCTTC,CAISDLAGNNEQFF
TRBJ2-7,.,TRBV18,once,TGTGCCAGCTCCGACGGTTACGAGCAGTACTTC,CASSDGYEQYF
TRBJ2-1,.,TRBV19,.,TGTGCCAGTAAGTTGGGACCCTTCTTGCGGGATGAGCAGTTCTTC,CASKLGPFLRDEQFF
TRBJ2-5,.,TRBV18,once,TGTGCCAGCTCTTTTATAGAGAGGTCCGTGGAGACCCAGTACTTC,CASSFIERSVETQYF
TRBJ2-7,.,TRBV18,.,TGTGCCAGCTCATACCTCGACAAGGGGAGCGTGTACTTC,CASSYLDKGSVYF
TRBJ2-3,TRBD2,TRBV27,.,TGTGCCAGCAGTTTTGGCGGGAGTAGCACAGATACGCAGTATTTT,CASSFGGSSTDTQYF
TRBJ1-5,TRBD1,TRBV7-2,.,TGTGCCAGCAGCCGGACAGGGATGGATCAGCCCCAGCATTTT,CASSRTGMDQPQHF
TRBJ1-5,.,TRBV7-8,once,TGTGCCAGCGGGCCGAGCAATCAGCCCCAGCATTTT,CASGPSNQPQHF
TRBJ1-5,.,TRBV2,.,TGTGCCAGCAGCCGACGGACAGGCAATCAGCCCCAGCATTTT,CASSRRTGNQPQHF
TRBJ2-7,.,TRBV2,.,TGTGCCAGCTCAGGGGGGGGAGAGCCTTACGAGCAGTACTTC,CASSGGGEPYEQYF
TRBJ1-2,.,TRBV30,.,TGTGCCTGGACACGTAGGAGAACTAACTATGGCTACACCTTC,CAWTRRRTNYGYTF
TRBJ2-1,.,TRBV5-4,.,TGTGCCAGCAGCTTGGGACAGGACTACAATGAGCAGTTCTTC,CASSLGQDYNEQFF
TRBJ2-3,.,TRBV30,.,TGTGCCTGGAGTAGTGGCAGGCCGCCAGATACGCAGTATTTT,CAWSSGRPPDTQYF
TRBJ2-5,.,TRBV18,.,TGTGCCAGCTCACCGAATTTCCAAGAGACCCAGTACTTC,CASSPNFQETQYF
TRBJ2-7,.,TRBV18,few,TGTGCCAGCGTAGGCGCCCGTGGAGACTCCTACGAGCAGTACTTC,CASVGARGDSYEQYF
TRBJ2-1,.,TRBV7-5,.,TGTGCCAGAAGCTCCCTCGACAGGGTCTCATACTACAATGAGCAGTTCTTC,CARSSLDRVSYYNEQFF
TRBJ1-2,TRBD1,TRBV29-1,.,TGCAGCGTTCCGACCCGACAGGGGTTGAACTATGGCTACACCTTC,CSVPTRQGLNYGYTF
TRBJ1-3,TRBD1,TRBV7-3,.,TGTGCCAGCAGCTTACTCGGACAGGGGTCTGGAAACACCATATATTTT,CASSLLGQGSGNTIYF
TRBJ2-2,TRBD1,TRBV5-8,.,TGTGCCAGCAGCTTGACAGGGGCCGGGGAGCTGTTTTTT,CASSLTGAGELFF
TRBJ2-6,TRBD1,TRBV28,.,TGTGCCAGCAGTCGTCCGGGACAGGGGGCGGATGGGGCCAACGTCCTGACTTTC,CASSRPGQGADGANVLTF
TRBJ2-3,TRBD2,TRBV7-1,.,TGTGCCAGCAGCTCGTCCCCTTGGAGCCCGGGACTAGCGGGAGTAAGCAATAGCACAGATACGCAGTATTTT,CASSSSPWSPGLAGVSNSTDTQYF
TRBJ1-5,.,TRBV5-1,once,TGCGCCAGCAGCTTGGTACCCAATCAGCCCCAGCATTTT,CASSLVPNQPQHF
TRBJ2-1,.,TRBV5-1,.,TGCGCCAGCAGCTTGGCACAGGGCCTAAACAATGAGCAGTTCTTC,CASSLAQGLNNEQFF